This TCR beta chain was observed in a study of T cells expressing NK-cell markers. With the 5' RACE reads reprocessed, TCRdb shows one record per CDR3 protein and no DNA. Its table records a few hundred thousand distinct CDR3 sequences. Notes on the study in general: A few of the donors also had these clonotypes leading their CD3+CD56-NKG2C+ fraction. It is unclear if expanded NKG2C-expressing clones target HCMV antigens.

As concerns this clonotype: What it binds is not known.

The CDR3 loop spans 13 amino acids. Germline loops: CDR1 GTSNPN, CDR2 SVGIG (reference sequence). The chain combines TRBV30 with TRBJ1-1. Sequencing input: blood T cells: a sorted CD56 or NKG2C T cell subset, CD4+ or CD8+ T cells, or bulk PBMC T cells (not recorded which). This receptor was obtained from a woman between 50 and 59 years old in good health. The CDR3 loop reads CAWSVLGDTEAFF.